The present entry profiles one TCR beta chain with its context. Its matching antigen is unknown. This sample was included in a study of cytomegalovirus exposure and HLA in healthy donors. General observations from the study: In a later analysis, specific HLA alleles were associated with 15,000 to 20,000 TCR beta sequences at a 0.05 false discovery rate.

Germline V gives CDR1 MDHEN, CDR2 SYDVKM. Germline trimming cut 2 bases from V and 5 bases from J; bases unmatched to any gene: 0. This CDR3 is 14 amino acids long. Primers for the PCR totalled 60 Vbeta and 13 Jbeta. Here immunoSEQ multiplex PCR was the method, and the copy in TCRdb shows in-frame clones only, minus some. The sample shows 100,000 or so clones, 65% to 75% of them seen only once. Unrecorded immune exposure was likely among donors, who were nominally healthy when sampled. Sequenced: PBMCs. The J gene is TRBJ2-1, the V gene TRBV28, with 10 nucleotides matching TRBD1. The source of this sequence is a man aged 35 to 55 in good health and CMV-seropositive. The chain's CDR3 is CASSLGTGDNEQFF. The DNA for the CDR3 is TGTGCCAGCAGTTTAGGGACAGGGGACAATGAGCAGTTCTTC.